This TCR beta chain was found in a study of identical twins. Study results and caveats: Rather than following the same donors, the conclusions depended on cross-sectional statistical analysis.

With V trimmed by 6 bases and J by 2 bases, 4 bases remained unmatched. Germline V CDR1 and CDR2: MNHNS, SASEGT. The CDR3 has 15 residues. This clonotype was seen only a few times. Its antigen is currently unknown. TCRdb analysed the 5' RACE reads with MiXCR anew, one entry per CDR3 protein. Here the sample spans hundreds of thousands of distinct CDR3 sequences, around 21% being singletons. This sample also appeared in a second study, on T cells expressing NK-cell markers.

This receptor was obtained from a young woman in good health. The sample was PBMCs. The rearrangement links TRBV6-1 to TRBJ2-6, with 7 positions matching TRBD1. The CDR3 DNA sequence: TGTGCCAGCAGCTCTAGGGGGCCTGGGGCCAACGTCCTGACTTTC. Translating gives CASSSRGPGANVLTF.